The clone carrying this T cell receptor (beta chain) was counted between two and nine times. This specimen belongs to a study of blood T cell repertoires in COVID-19. Here immunoSEQ multiplex PCR was the method, and the copy in TCRdb shows in-frame clones only, minus some. The repertoire holds almost 100,000 clones, with around nine tenths as singletons. CDR3 size: 15 residues. CDR1 is MNHEY, CDR2 SVGAGI, per germline. J gave up 0 bases and V 6 bases, and 8 bases lay outside the gene matches. This TCR was recovered from a middle-aged man with acute or convalescent COVID-19. The chain couples TRBV6-5 to TRBJ2-7; 7 positions match TRBD2. The sequenced sample was peripheral blood. The DNA of the CDR3 is TGTGCCAGCAGCGGAAGCGGGGAGAGCTCCTACGAGCAGTACTTC. It specifies CASSGSGESSYEQYF.